A single sample gave rise to the 7 T cell receptor beta chains below, sequenced in a study of PD-1 blockade in classical Hodgkin lymphoma. Assay used: immunoSEQ multiplex PCR; TCRdb lists only in-frame clones, some missing. The data contain about 150,000 clones, approximately 80% of them seen just once; the ten biggest clones take up roughly a tenth. Relapse was seen in all patients after autologous stem cell transplantation, and brentuximab vedotin exposure was variable. The material sequenced was peripheral blood mononuclear cells (PBMCs), taken before the second cycle of nivolumab. The source is a human donor with classical Hodgkin lymphoma.

This clone was counted a single time. This sequence joins TRBV4-1 and TRBJ2-5, with D perhaps matching TRBD2 (6 bases). Per the germline V gene, CDR1 is MGHRA and CDR2 is YSYEKL. V lost 2 bases and J 4 bases, leaving 14 bases between the germline ends. The CDR3 has 15 amino acids. DNA for the CDR3: TGCGCCAGCAGCCAAAGGGCAGCTAGCGCAGAGACCCAGTACTTC. Residues: CASSQRAASAETQYF.

The gene calls are TRBV10-3 and TRBJ1-2; no definite D call. Trimming removed 2 bases from V and 4 bases from J, with 11 bases in between. Germline loops: CDR1 ENHRY, CDR2 SYGVKD. This CDR3 is 14 amino acids long. In DNA, the CDR3 is TGTGCCATCAGTGAGAGTACGGACTTCTATGGCTACACCTTC. This translates into CAISESTDFYGYTF.

This chain uses TRBV6-6 with TRBJ2-3; 7 bases match TRBD2. The germline gives CDR1 MNHNY, CDR2 SVGAGI (reference sequence). This CDR3 region has 14 residues. V shed 5 bases and J 1 base; nucleotides not matched to a gene: 3. For the CDR3, the DNA is TGTGCCAGCAGTACCCGGGGGGGCACAGATACGCAGTATTTT. Translation gives CASSTRGGTDTQYF.

This sequence joins TRBV9 and TRBJ1-2, with D uncertain. The V gene's germline CDR1 is SGDLS and CDR2 YYNGEE. The CDR3 sequence is 15 residues long. The V end lost 0 bases, the J end lost 0 bases, and 9 bases lay between the germline ends. CDR3 sequence reads: CASSVVPRPNYGYTF. The DNA for the CDR3 is TGTGCCAGCAGCGTAGTGCCGCGACCTAACTATGGCTACACCTTC.

The J gene is TRBJ1-5, the V gene TRBV6-1; D ambiguous. Per germline, CDR1 MNHNS and CDR2 SASEGT. The CDR3 extends over 13 amino acids. V lost 2 bases, J lost 6 bases, and 8 bases lay in between. CDR3 protein: CASSERGSQPQHF. As DNA, the CDR3 is TGTGCCAGCAGTGAACGAGGTAGTCAGCCCCAGCATTTT.

This clone has just a few counts. The genes are TRBV2 and TRBJ1-5, with D unclear. Germline V lookup: CDR1 SNHLY, CDR2 FYNNEI. The CDR3 is made up of 15 amino acids. V was clipped by 6 bases and J by 0 bases, with 12 bases between them. CDR3 protein: CASRVLGISNQPQHF. Here the CDR3 DNA reads TGTGCCAGCAGGGTACTGGGGATTAGCAATCAGCCCCAGCATTTT.

V and J are TRBV5-1 and TRBJ2-3; possibly TRBD2 for D (5 bases). Germline CDR1 and CDR2: SGHRS and YFSETQ. CDR3 length: 16 residues. V lost 0 bases, J lost 0 bases, and 11 bases lay in between. CDR3 nucleotide sequence: TGCGCCAGCAGCTTGGGGCTAGCTTCTAGCACAGATACGCAGTATTTT. This translates into CASSLGLASSTDTQYF.